Shown below are 6 T cell receptor beta chains from a single sample sequenced in a study of cytomegalovirus exposure and HLA in healthy donors. The PCR ran on 60 Vbeta and 13 Jbeta primers. The data were produced by immunoSEQ multiplex PCR, yet TCRdb's version contains in-frame clones alone and is incomplete. The sample totals around 76,000 clones. Sequencing was carried out using PBMCs. These receptor sequences come from a woman aged 55-70 years in good health and CMV-seronegative.

The chain links TRBV6-4 to TRBJ2-1; TRBD2 aligns across 10 bases. CDR1 is MRHNA and CDR2 is SNTAGT in the germline V gene. The CDR3 covers 19 residues. V was pared by 0 bases and J by 6 bases, with 14 bases of the junction left unmatched. CDR3 loop: CASSDSTPQREGRCNEQFF. The CDR3 DNA follows: TGTGCCAGCAGTGACTCCACCCCTCAGCGGGAGGGCCGATGCAATGAGCAGTTCTTC.

The genes are TRBV28 and TRBJ1-2; tentatively, D is TRBD1 (5 bases). CDR1 and CDR2 (germline): MDHEN, SYDVKM. V lost 3 bases and J 8 bases, leaving 16 bases between the germline ends. The CDR3 totals 14 residues. CDR3 amino acids: CASSFGGQAEGYTF. CDR3 coding DNA: TGTGCCAGCAGTTTCGGGGGTCAAGCGGAAGGCTACACCTTC.

This chain links TRBV5-1 with TRBJ2-7, with 8 bases aligning to TRBD1. Germline CDR1 is SGHRS and CDR2 is YFSETQ. After removal of 3 bases from V and 1 base from J, the junction contained 6 bases not matched to a gene. CDR3 length: 15 amino acids. DNA of the CDR3: TGCGCCAGCAGCTCGGGACAGGCGGCATCCTACGAGCAGTACTTC. This gives the protein CASSSGQAASYEQYF.

DNA for the CDR3: TGCAGCGTTGAAGTAAGGGACAGCTCCTACGAGCAGTACTTC. Translating it yields CSVEVRDSSYEQYF. J is TRBJ2-7 and V is TRBV29-1; TRBD1 matches 7 bases. CDR3 length equals 14 residues. The germline V gene encodes CDR1 SQVTM and CDR2 ANQGSEA. The junction had 3 bases not matched to a gene; V was cut back by 1 base and J by 0 bases.

J is TRBJ2-4 and V is TRBV6-6; perhaps TRBD1 as D (5 bases). The CDR3 runs 14 residues. Germline lookup yields CDR1 MNHNY and CDR2 SVGAGI (reference sequence). Deletions cut 4 bases from V and 8 bases from J, with 15 bases between. In DNA form, the CDR3 reads TGTGCCAGCAGTTCGGTAGGGGAAACAGACATTCAGTACTTC. Translating it yields CASSSVGETDIQYF.

This chain joins TRBV7-2 and TRBJ1-2; D may be TRBD1 (6 bases). This CDR3 region has 14 residues. V was pared by 5 bases and J by 8 bases, with 18 bases between. CDR1 is SGHTA and CDR2 is FQGNSA in the germline V gene. The CDR3 DNA is TGTGCCAGCAGCCAGATGGGGGCGACATCCGGCTACACCTTC. This sequence encodes CASSQMGATSGYTF.